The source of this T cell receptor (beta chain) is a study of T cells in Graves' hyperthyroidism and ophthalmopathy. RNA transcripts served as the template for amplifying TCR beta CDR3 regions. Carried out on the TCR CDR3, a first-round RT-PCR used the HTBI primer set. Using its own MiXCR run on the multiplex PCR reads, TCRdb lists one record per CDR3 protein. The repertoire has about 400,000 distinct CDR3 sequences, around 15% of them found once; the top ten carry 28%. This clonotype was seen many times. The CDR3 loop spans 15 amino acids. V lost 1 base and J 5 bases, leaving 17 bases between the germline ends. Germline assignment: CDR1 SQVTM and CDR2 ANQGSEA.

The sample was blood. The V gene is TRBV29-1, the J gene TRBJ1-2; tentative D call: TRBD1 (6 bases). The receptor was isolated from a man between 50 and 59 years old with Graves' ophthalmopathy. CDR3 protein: CSVEVWGDQGYGYTF. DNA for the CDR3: TGCAGCGTTGAAGTATGGGGGGATCAGGGGTATGGCTACACCTTC. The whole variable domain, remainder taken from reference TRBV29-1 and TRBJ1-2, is SAVISQKPSRDICQRGTSLTIQCQVDSQVTMMFWYRQQPGQSLTLIATANQGSEATYESGFVIDKFPISRPNLTFSTLTVSNMSPEDSSIYLCSVEVWGDQGYGYTFGSGTRLTVV.